This T cell receptor (beta chain) was documented in a study of blood T cell repertoires in COVID-19. TCRdb keeps only in-frame clones here, not all; method: immunoSEQ multiplex PCR. This table has some 44,000 clones, approximately 92% appearing once. This clone was observed a few times. Germline CDR1 reads MDHEN; CDR2 reads SYDVKM. This CDR3 is built from 14 residues. The V and J ends lost 4 bases and 3 bases respectively, with 12 bases between them. The chain employs TRBV28 and TRBJ2-5; D may be TRBD2 (6 bases). The source is a human donor in a cohort sampled during active COVID-19. Material: peripheral blood. The CDR3: CASSSPWREETQYF. CDR3 nucleotides: TGTGCCAGCAGTTCGCCATGGAGGGAAGAGACCCAGTACTTC.